These 2 T cell receptor beta chains originate from one sample sequenced in a study of Ad26.COV2.S vaccination and SARS-CoV-2 variants. Data came from immunoSEQ multiplex PCR; TCRdb stores just in-frame clones and leaves some out. The sample records roughly 700,000 clones, roughly 90% being singletons. Treatment defined: about 20 received Ad26.COV2.S at low or high dose, single or two shots; roughly 5 received placebo; per-sample allocation not given. Samples came from day 63 after the first vaccine or placebo injection. Sample: peripheral blood, taken in a trial of Ad26.COV2.S vaccine versus placebo. All receptors come from a person aged 18 to 65 who received the Ad26.COV2.S COVID-19 vaccine or a placebo.

The V call is TRBV11-3, the J call TRBJ2-2; TRBD1 is a possible D gene (5 bases). The CDR3 is made up of 16 amino acids. CDR1 is SGHNT and CDR2 is YENEEA in the germline V gene. Trimming removed 6 bases from V and 2 bases from J, with 16 bases in between. The CDR3 protein is CASSLGPETNTGELFF. CDR3 DNA: TGTGCCAGCAGTTTGGGGCCCGAGACAAACACCGGGGAGCTGTTTTTT.

This chain joins TRBV5-1 and TRBJ1-6, with D unclear. The germline CDR1 and CDR2 sequences are SGHRS and YFSETQ. V was trimmed by 1 base and J by 8 bases, leaving 16 bases between them. The CDR3 has 16 residues. CDR3 nucleotide sequence: TGCGCCAGCAGCTTGTCCGAACAGAACCGATATTCACCCCTCCACTTT. Its translation is CASSLSEQNRYSPLHF.